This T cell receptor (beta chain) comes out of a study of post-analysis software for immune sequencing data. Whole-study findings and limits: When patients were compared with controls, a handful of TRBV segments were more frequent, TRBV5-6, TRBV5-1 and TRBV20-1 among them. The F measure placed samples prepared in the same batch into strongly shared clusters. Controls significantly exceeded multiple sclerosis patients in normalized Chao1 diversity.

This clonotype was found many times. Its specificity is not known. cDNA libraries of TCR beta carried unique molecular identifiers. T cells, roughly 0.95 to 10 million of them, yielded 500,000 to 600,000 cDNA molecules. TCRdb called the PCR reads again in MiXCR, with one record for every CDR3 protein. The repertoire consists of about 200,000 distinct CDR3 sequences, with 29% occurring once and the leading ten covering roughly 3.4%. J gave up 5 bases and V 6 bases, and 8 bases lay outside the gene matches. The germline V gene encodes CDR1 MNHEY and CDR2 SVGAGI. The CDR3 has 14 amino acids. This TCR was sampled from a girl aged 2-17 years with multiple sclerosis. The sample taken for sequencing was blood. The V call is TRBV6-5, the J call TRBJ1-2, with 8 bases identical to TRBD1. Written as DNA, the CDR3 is TGTGCCAGCAGCCGAGCCGGACAGGGTTATGGCTACACCTTC. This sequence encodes CASSRAGQGYGYTF.